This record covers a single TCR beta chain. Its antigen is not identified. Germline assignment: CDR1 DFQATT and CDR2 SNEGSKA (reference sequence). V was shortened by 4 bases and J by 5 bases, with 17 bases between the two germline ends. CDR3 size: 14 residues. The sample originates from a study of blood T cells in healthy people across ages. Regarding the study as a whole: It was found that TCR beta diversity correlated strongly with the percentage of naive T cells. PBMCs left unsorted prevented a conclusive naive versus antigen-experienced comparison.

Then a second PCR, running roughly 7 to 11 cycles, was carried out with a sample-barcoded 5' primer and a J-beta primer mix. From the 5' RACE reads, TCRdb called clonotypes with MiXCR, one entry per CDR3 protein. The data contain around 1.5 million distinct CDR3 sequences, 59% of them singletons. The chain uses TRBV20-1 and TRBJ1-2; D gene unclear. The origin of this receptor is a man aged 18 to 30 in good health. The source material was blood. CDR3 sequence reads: CSAIPNYRGYGYTF. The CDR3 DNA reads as TGCAGTGCTATACCTAACTATAGAGGGTATGGCTACACCTTC.